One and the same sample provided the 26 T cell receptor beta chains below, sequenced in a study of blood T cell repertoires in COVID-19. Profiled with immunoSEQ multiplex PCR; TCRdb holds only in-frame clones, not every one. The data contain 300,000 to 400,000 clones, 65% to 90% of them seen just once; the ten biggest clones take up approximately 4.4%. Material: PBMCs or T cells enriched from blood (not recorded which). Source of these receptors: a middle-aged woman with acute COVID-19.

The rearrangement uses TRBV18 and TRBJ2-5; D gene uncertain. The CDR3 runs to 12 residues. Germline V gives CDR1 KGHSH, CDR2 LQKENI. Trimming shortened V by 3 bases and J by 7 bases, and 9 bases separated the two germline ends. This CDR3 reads CASSPIIGTQYF. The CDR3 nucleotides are TGTGCCAGCTCACCCATAATCGGGACCCAGTACTTC.

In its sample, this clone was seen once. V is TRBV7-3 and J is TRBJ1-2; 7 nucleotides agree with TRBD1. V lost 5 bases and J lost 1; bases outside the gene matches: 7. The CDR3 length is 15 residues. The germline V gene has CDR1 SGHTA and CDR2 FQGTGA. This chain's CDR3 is CASSPTGEINYGYTF. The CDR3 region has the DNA TGTGCCAGCAGCCCCACAGGGGAGATTAACTATGGCTACACCTTC. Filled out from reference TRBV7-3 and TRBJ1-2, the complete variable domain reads GAGVSQTPSNKVTEKGKYVELRCDPISGHTALYWYRQSLGQGPEFLIYFQGTGAADDSGLPNDRFFAVRPEGSVSTLKIQRTERGDSAVYLCASSPTGEINYGYTFGSGTRLTVV.

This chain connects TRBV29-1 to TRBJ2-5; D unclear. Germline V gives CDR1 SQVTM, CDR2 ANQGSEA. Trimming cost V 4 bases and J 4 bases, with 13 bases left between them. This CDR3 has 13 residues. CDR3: CSVVTLTRETQYF. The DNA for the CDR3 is TGCAGCGTTGTCACTCTAACGCGAGAGACCCAGTACTTC.

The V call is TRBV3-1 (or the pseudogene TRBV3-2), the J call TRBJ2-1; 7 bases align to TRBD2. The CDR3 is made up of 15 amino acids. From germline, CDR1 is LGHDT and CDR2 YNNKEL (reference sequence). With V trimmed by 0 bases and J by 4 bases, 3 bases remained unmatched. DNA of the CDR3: TGTGCCAGCAGCCAAGATCTAGCGGTGTACAATGAGCAGTTCTTC. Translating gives CASSQDLAVYNEQFF.

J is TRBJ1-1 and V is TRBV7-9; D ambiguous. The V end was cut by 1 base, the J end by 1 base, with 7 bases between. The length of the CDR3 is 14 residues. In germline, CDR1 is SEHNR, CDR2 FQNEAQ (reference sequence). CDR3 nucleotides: TGTGCCAGCAGCTTAGGGGCCCAGAACACTGAAGCTTTCTTT. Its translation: CASSLGAQNTEAFF.

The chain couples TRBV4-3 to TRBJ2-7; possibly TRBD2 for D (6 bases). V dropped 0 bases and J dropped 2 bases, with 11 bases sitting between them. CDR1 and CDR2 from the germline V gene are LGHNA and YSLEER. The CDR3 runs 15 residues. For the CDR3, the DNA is TGCGCCAGCAGCCAAGACCGGGACTGGGCCTACGAGCAGTACTTC. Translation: CASSQDRDWAYEQYF.

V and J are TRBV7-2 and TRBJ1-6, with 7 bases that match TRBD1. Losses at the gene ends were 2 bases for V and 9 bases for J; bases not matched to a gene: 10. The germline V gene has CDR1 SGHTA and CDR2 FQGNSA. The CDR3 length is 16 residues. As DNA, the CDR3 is TGTGCCAGCAGCTTAACGGTGACAGGGCATGGTTCACCCCTCCACTTT. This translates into CASSLTVTGHGSPLHF.

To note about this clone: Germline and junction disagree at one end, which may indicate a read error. Here the CDR3 reads CASNLQGNSGANVLTF. CDR3 in DNA: TGTGCCAGCAACTTACAGGGCAACTCTGGGGCCAACGTCCTGACTTTC. This chain joins TRBV7-2 and TRBJ2-6; D perhaps matches TRBD1 (6 bases). The CDR3 has 16 residues. Germline CDR1 reads SGHTA; CDR2 reads FQGNSA.

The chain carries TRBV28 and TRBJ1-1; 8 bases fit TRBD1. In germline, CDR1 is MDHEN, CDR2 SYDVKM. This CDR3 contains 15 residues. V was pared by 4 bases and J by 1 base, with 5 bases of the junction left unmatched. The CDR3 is CASSSTGDPNTEAFF. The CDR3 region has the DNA TGTGCCAGCAGTTCGACAGGGGACCCGAACACTGAAGCTTTCTTT.

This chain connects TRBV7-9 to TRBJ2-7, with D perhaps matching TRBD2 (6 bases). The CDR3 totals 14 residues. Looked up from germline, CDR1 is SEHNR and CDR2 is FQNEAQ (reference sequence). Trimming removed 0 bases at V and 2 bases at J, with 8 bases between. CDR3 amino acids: CASSLAGGPYEQYF. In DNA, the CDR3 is TGTGCCAGCAGCTTAGCCGGGGGACCCTACGAGCAGTACTTC.

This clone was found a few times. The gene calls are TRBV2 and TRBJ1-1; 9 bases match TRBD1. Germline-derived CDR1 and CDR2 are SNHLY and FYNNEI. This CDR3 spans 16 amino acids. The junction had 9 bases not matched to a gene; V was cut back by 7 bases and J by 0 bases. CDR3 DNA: TGTGCCAGCACACACGGGACAGGGAACATGAACACTGAAGCTTTCTTT. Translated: CASTHGTGNMNTEAFF.

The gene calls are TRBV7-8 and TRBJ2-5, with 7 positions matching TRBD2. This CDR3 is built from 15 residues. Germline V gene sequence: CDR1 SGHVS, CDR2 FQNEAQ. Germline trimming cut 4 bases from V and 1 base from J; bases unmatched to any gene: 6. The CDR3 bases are TGTGCCAGCAGCTCCTGGGGGGGTAGCCAAGAGACCCAGTACTTC. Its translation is CASSSWGGSQETQYF.

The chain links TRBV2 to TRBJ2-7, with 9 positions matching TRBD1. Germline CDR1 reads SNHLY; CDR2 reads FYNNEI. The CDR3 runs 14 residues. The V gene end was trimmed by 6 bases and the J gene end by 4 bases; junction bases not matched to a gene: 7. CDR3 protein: CASSRQGGLYEQYF. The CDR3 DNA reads TGTGCCAGCAGCAGACAGGGGGGATTATACGAGCAGTACTTC.

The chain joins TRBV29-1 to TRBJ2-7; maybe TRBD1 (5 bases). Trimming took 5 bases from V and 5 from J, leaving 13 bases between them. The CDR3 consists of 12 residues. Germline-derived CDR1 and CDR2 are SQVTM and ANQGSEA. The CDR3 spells CSVSQGIHEQYF. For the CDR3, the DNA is TGCAGCGTTTCCCAGGGTATCCACGAGCAGTACTTC.

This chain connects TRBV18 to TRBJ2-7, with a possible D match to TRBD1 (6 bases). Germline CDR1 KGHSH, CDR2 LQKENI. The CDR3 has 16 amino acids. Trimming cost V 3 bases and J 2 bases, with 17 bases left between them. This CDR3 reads CASSPPNQGQPYEQYF. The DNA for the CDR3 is TGTGCCAGCTCACCCCCAAATCAGGGGCAACCCTACGAGCAGTACTTC.

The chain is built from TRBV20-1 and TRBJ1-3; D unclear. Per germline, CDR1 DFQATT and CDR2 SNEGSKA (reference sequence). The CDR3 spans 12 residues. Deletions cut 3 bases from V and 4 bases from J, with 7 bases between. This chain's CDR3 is CSASVQGNTIYF. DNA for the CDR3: TGCAGTGCTAGTGTACAGGGAAACACCATATATTTT.

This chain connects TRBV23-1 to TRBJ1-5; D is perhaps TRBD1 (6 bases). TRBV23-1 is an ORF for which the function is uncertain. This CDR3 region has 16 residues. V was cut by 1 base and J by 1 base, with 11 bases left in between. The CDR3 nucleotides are TGCGCCAGCAGTCAATGGCGGGGGCAAAGCAATCAGCCCCAGCATTTT. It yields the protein CASSQWRGQSNQPQHF.

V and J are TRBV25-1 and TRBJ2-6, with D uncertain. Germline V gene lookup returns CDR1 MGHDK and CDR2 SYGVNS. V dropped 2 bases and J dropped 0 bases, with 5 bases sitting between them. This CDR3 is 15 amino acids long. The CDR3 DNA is TGTGCCAGCAGTGAACCGGGCTCTGGGGCCAACGTCCTGACTTTC. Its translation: CASSEPGSGANVLTF.

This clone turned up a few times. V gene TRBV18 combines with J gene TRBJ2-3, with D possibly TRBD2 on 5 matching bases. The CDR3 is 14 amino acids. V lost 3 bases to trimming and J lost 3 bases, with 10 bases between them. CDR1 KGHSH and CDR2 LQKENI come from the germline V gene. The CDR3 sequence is CASSPQAATDTQYF. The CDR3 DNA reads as TGTGCCAGCTCACCGCAAGCGGCGACAGATACGCAGTATTTT.

The DNA for the CDR3 is TGTGCCAGCTCACCAGGGGGGGCCACACTCTACGAGCAGTACTTC. It specifies CASSPGGATLYEQYF. V and J are TRBV18 and TRBJ2-7; TRBD2 is a possible D gene (7 bases). The CDR3 is made up of 15 amino acids. Germline V gene lookup returns CDR1 KGHSH and CDR2 LQKENI. With 2 bases removed from V and 3 bases from J, the gap between germline ends came to 14 bases.

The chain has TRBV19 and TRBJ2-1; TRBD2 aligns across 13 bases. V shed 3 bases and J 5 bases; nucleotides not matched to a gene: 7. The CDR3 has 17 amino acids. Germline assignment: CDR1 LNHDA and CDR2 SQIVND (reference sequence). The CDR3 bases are TGTGCCAGTAGTATGGCAGTTGGGACTAGCGGGAACAATGAGCAGTTCTTC. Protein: CASSMAVGTSGNNEQFF.

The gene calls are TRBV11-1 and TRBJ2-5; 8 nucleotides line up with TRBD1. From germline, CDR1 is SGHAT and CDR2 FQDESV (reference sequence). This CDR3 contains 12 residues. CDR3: CVSGGMSETQYF. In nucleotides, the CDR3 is TGTGTCTCAGGGGGCATGTCGGAGACCCAGTACTTC.

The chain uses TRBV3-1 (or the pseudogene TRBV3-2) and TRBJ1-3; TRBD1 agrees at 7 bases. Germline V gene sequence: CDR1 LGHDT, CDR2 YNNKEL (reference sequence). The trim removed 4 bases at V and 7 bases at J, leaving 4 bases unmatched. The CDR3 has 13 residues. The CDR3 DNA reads TGTGCCAGCAGCCGACAGGGAGCGAACACCATATATTTT. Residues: CASSRQGANTIYF.

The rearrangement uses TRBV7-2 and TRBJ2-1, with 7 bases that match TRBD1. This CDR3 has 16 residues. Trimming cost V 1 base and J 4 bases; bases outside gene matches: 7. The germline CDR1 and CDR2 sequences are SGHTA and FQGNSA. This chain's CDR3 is CASSLVSGQRYNEQFF. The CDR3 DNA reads TGTGCCAGCAGCTTAGTGTCGGGACAGCGATACAATGAGCAGTTCTTC.

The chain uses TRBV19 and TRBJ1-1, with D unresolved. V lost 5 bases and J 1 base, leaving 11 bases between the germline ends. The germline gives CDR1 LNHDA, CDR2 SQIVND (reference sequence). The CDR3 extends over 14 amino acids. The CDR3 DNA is TGTGCCAGTAGTGCGTATGCAGGGAACACTGAAGCTTTCTTT. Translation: CASSAYAGNTEAFF. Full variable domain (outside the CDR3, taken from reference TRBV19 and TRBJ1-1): DGGITQSPKYLFRKEGQNVTLSCEQNLNHDAMYWYRQDPGQGLRLIYYSQIVNDFQKGDIAEGYSVSREKKESFPLTVTSAQKNPTAFYLCASSAYAGNTEAFFGQGTRLTVV.

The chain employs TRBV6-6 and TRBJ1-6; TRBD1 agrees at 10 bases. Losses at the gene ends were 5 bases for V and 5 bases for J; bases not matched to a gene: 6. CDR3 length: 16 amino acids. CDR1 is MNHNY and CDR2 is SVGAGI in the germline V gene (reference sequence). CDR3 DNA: TGTGCCAGCAGTCCCACGGGACAGGGGCATAATTCACCCCTCCACTTT. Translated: CASSPTGQGHNSPLHF.